The table lists the clone carrying this T cell receptor (beta chain) with a few counts. The CDR3 extends over 16 amino acids. Per the germline V gene, CDR1 is MNHEY and CDR2 is SMNVEV (reference sequence). The V and J ends lost 3 bases and 5 bases respectively, with 20 bases between them. The second PCR ran about 6 to 12 cycles with a sample-barcoded 5' primer and J-beta primers. Template switching added a 12-random-nucleotide identifier to every cDNA molecule. MiXCR, run by TCRdb on the 5' RACE reads, gives a single entry per CDR3 protein. This table has around 990,000 distinct CDR3 sequences, 35% to 40% appearing once. This sample is part of a study of blood T cells in healthy people across ages.

This chain links TRBV27 with TRBJ2-7, with D possibly being TRBD1 (6 bases). This TCR derives from a man aged 18 to 30 in good health. Sequencing was carried out using blood. CDR3 protein: CASSLRGIEGFDEQYF. In DNA, the CDR3 is TGTGCCAGCAGTTTGAGGGGGATTGAGGGATTCGACGAGCAGTACTTC.